This note documents a single TCR beta chain sequence. Its antigen is unknown. Trimming removed 5 bases at V and 8 bases at J, with 10 bases between. CDR1 MDHEN and CDR2 SYDVKM come from the germline V gene. This CDR3 comprises 12 residues. The data belong to a study of OX40 agonist ivuxolimab in advanced cancers. The overall study: The diagnoses of dose-escalation patients were hepatocellular carcinoma, melanoma, renal cell or head and neck cancer. Patients were 82.7% male with ages roughly 23 to 79, mean approximately 58. Overall study findings and caveats: By week 6 at 0.1 to 3.0 mg/kg, blood CD4+ and CD8+ T cells had expanded clonally. Antigen specificity was not determined for the expanded peripheral T cells.

Clones were sequenced by immunoSEQ multiplex PCR, and TCRdb holds only the in-frame ones, with some missing. This table has 87,000 or so clones, under 85% appearing once. The rearrangement links TRBV28 to TRBJ2-1; D ambiguous. This material consisted of CD4+ or CD8+ T cells sorted from blood, taken in a trial of the OX40 agonist ivuxolimab. The TCR originated in an adult with an advanced solid tumor such as melanoma, head and neck, liver or kidney cancer. The CDR3 bases are TGTGCCAGCAGTCCCGATGTCGATGAGCAGTTCTTC. Translating gives CASSPDVDEQFF.